The present entry profiles one T cell receptor beta chain with its context. There were only Caucasian adults among the donors, and all lived in Nashville, Tennessee. Looked up from germline, CDR1 is SGHRS and CDR2 is YFSETQ. J lost 0 bases, V lost 0 bases, and 3 bases had no gene match. This CDR3 has 16 amino acids. The sample is drawn from a study of shared clonotypes between healthy human individuals. Assay used: immunoSEQ multiplex PCR; TCRdb lists only in-frame clones, some missing. Of around 530,000 clones in the sample, around 76% are singletons; the top ten hold 12%. The rearrangement joins TRBV5-1 to TRBJ2-1; TRBD1 agrees at 7 bases. The specimen sequenced was PBMCs. This clonotype was sampled from a middle-aged woman in good health. Some clones in this sample may be carry-over from other donors' samples. The CDR3 coding sequence is TGCGCCAGCAGCTTGGCCACAGGGGCCTCCTACAATGAGCAGTTCTTC. As protein: CASSLATGASYNEQFF. Full variable domain (outside the CDR3, taken from reference TRBV5-1 and TRBJ2-1): KAGVTQTPRYLIKTRGQQVTLSCSPISGHRSVSWYQQTPGQGLQFLFEYFSETQRNKGNFPGRFSGRQFSNSRSEMNVSTLELGDSALYLCASSLATGASYNEQFFGPGTRLTVL.